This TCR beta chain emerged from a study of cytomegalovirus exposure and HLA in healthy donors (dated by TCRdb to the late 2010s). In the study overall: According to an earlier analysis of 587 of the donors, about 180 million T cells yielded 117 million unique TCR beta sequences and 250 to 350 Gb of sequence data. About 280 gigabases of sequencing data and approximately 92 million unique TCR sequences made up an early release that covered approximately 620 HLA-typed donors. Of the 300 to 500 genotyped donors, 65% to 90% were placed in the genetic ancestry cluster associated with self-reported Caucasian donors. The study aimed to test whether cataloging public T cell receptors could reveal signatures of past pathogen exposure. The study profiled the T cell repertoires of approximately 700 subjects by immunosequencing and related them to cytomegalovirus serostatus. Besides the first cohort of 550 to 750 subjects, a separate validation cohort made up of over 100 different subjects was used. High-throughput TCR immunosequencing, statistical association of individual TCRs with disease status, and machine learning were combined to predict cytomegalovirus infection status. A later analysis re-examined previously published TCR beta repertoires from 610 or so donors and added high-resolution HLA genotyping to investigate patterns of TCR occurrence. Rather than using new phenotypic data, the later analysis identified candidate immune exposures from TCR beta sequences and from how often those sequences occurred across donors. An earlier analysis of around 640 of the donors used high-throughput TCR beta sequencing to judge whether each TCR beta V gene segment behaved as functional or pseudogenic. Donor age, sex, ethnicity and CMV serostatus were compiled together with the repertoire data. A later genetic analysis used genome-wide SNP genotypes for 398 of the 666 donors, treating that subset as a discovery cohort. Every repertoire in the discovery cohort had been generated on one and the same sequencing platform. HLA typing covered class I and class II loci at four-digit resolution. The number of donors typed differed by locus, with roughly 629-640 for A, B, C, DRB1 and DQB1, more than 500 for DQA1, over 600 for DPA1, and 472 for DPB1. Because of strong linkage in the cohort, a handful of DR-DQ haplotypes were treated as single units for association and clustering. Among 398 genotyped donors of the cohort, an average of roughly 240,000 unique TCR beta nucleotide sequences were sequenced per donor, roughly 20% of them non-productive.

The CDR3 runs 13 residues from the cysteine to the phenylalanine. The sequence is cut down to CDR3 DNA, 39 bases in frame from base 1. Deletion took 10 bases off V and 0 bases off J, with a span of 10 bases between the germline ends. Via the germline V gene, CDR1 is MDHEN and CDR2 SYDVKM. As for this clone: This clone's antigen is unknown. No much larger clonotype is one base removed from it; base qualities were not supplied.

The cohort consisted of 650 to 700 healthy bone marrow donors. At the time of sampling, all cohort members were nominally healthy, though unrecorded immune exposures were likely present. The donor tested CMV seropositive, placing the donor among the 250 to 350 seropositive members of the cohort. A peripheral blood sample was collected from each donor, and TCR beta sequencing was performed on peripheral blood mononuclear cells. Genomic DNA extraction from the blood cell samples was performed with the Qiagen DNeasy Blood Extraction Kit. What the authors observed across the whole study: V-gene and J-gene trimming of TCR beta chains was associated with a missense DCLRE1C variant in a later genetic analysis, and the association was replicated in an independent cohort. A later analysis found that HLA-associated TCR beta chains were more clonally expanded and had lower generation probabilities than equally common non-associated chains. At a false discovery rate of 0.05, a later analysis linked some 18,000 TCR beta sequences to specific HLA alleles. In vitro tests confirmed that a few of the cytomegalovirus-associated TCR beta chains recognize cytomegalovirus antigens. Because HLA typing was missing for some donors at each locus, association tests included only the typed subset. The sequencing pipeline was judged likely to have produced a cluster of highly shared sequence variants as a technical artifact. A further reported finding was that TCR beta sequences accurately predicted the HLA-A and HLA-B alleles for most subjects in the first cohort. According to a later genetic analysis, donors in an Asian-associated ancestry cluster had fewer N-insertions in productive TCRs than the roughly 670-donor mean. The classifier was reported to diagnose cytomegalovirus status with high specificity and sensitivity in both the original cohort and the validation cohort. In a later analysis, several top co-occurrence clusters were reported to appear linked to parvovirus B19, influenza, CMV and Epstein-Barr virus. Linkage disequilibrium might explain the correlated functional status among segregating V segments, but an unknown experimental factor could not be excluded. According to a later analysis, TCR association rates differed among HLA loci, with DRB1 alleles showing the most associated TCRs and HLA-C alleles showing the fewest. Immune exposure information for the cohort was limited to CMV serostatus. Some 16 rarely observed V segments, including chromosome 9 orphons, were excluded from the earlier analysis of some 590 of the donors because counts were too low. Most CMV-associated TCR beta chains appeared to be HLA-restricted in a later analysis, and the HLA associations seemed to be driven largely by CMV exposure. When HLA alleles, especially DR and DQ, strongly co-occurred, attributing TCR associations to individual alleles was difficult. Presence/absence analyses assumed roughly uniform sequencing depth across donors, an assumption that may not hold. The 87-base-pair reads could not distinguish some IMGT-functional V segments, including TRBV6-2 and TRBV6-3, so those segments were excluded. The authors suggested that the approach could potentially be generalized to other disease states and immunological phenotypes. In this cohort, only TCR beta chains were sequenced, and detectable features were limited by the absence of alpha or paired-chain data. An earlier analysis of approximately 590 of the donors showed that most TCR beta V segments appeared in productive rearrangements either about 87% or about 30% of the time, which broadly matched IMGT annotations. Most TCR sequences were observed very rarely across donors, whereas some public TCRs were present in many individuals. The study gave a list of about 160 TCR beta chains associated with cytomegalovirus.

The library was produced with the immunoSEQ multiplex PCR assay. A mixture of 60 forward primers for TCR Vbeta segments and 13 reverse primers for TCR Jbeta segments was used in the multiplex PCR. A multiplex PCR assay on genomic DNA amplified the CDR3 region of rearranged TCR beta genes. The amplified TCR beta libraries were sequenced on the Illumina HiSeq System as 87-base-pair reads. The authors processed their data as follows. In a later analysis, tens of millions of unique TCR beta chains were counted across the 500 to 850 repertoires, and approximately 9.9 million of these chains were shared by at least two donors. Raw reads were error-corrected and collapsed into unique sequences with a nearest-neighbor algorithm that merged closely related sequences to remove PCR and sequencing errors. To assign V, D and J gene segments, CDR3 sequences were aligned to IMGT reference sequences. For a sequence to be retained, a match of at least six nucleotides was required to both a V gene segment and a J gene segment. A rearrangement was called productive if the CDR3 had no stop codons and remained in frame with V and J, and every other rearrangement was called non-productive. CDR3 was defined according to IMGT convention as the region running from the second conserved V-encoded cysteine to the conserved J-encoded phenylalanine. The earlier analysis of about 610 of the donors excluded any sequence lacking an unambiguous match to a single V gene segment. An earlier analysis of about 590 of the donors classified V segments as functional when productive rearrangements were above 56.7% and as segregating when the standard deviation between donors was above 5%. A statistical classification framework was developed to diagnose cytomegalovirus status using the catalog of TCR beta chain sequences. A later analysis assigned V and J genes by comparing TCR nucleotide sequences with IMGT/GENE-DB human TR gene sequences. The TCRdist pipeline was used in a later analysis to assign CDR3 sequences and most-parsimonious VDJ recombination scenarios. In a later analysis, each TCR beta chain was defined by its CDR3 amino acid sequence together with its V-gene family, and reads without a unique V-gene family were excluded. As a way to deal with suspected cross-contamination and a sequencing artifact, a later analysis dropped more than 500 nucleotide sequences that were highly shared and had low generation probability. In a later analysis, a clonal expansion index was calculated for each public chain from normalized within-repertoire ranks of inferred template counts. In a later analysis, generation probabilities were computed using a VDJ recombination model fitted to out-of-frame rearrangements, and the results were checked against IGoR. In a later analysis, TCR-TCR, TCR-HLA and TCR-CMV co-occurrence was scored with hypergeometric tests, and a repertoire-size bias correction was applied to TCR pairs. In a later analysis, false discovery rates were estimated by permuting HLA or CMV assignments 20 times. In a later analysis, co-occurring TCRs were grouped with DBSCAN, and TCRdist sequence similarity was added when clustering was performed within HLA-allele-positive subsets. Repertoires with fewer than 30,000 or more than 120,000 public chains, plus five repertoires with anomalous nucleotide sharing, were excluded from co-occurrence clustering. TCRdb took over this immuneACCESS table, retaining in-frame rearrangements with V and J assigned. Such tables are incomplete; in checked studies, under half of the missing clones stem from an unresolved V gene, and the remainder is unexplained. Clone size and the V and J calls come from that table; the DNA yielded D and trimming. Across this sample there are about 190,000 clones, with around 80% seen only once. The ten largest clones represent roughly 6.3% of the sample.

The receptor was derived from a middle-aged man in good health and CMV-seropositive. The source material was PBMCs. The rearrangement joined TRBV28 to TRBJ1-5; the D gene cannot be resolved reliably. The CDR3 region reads CATRIHSNQPQHF. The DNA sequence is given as TGTGCCACACGTATACATAGCAATCAGCCCCAGCATTTT.